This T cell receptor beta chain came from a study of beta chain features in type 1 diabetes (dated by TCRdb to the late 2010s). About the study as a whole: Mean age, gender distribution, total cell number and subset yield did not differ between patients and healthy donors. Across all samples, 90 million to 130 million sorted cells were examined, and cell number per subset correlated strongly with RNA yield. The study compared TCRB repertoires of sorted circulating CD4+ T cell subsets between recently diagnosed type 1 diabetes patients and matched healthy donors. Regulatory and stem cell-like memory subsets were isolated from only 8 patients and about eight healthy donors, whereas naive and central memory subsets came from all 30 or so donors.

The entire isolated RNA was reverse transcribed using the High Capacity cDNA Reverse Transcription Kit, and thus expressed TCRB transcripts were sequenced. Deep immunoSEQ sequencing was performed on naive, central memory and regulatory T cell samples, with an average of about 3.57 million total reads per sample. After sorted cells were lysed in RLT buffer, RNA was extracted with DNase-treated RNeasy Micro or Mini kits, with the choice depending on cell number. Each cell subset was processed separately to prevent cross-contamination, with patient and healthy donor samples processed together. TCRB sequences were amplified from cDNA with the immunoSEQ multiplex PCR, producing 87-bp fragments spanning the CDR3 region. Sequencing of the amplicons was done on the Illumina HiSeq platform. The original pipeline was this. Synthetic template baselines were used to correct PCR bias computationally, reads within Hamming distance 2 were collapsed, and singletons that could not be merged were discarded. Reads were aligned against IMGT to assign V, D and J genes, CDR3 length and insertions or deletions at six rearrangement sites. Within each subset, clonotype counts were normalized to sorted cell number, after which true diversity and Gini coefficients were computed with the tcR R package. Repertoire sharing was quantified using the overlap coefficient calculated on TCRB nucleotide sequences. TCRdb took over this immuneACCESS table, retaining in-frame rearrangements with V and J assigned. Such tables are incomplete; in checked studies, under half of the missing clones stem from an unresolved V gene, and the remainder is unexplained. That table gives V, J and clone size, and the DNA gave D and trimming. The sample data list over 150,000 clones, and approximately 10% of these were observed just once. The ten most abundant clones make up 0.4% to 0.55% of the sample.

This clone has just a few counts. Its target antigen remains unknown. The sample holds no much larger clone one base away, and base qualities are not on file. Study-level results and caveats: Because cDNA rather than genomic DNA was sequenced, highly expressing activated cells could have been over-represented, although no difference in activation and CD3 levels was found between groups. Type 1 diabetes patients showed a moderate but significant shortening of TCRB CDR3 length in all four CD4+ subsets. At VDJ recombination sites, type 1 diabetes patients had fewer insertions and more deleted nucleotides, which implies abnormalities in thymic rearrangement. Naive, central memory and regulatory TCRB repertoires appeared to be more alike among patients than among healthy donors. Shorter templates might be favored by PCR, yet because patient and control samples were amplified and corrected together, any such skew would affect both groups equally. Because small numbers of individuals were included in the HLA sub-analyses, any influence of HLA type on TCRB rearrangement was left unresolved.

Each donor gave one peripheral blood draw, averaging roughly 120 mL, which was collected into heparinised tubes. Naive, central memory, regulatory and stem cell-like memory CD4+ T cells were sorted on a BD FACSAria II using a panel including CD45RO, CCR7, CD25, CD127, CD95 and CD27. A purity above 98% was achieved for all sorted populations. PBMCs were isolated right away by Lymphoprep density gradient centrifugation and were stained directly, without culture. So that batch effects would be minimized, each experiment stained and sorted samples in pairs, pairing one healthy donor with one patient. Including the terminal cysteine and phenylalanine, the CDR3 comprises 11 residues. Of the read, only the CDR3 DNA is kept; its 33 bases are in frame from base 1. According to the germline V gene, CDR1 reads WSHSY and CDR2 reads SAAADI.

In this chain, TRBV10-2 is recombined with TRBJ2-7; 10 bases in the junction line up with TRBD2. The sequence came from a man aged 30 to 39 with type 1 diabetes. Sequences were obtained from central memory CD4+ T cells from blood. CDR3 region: CASGRTYEQYF. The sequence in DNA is TGCGCTAGCGGGAGGACGTACGAGCAGTACTTC.